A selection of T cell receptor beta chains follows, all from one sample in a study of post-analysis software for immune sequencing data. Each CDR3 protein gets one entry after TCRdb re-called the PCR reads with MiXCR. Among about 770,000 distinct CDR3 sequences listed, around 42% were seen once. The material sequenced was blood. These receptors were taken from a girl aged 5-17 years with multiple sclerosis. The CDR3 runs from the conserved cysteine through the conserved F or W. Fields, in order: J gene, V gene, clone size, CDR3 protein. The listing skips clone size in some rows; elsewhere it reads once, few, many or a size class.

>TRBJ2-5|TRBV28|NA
CASSLSRGSQETQYF
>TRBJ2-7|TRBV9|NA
CASSVDDKGTSYEQYF
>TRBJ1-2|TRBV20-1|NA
CSARTGSWGYTF
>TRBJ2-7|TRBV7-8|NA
CASSLRPALLYEQYF
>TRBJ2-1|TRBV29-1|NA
CSVETSPDNEQFF
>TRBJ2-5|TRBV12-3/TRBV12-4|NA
CASKTGTAQETQYF
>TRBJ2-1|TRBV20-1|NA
CRTGYTRFNEQFF
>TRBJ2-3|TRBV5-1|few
CASSLVAVRTDTQYF
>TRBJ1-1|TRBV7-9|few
CASSRIREAGAFF
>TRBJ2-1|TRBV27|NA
CASSAGLAPSSYNEQFF
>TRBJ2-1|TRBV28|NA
CASTTGGARTYNEQFF
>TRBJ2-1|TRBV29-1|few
CSVGLAGAGEQFF
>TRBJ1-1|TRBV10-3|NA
CAISAGGRDTEAFF